This T cell receptor (beta chain) was identified during a study of T-cell memory formation after mild COVID-19. This clonotype occurred many times. TCRdb used MiXCR to reprocess the 5' RACE reads, holding one entry per CDR3 protein. Of 400,000 to 500,000 distinct CDR3 sequences in the sample, around 17% were seen once. In germline, CDR1 is KGHDR, CDR2 SFDVKD. Deletions cut 9 bases from V and 6 bases from J, with 10 bases between. The CDR3 has 12 residues. Sequenced input: PBMCs or a T cell subset sorted from them (not recorded which). This chain links TRBV24-1 with TRBJ2-2, with D perhaps TRBD1 (6 bases). The source is a man between 18 and 35 years old who had mild COVID-19 (a few samples of this study predate the infection). Cell type and time point are not known. For the CDR3, the DNA is TGTGCCACCGAGGGGGATTCCGGGGAGCTGTTTTTT. This encodes CATEGDSGELFF.